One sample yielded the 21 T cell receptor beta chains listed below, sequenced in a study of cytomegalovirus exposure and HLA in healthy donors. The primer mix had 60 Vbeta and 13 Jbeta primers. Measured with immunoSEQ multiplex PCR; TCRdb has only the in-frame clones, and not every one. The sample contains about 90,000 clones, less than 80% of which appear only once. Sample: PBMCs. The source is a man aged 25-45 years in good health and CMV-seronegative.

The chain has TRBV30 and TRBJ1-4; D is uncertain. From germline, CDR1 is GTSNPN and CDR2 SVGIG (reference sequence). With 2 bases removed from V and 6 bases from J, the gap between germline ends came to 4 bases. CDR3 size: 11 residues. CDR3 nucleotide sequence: TGTGCCTGGAGTCAGGATGAAAAACTGTTTTTT. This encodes CAWSQDEKLFF.

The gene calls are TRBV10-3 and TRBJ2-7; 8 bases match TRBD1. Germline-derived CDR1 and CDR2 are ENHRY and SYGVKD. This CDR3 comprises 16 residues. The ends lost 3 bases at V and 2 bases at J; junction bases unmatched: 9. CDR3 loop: CAISDVTGGLTYEQYF. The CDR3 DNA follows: TGTGCCATCAGTGATGTTACAGGGGGTCTTACCTACGAGCAGTACTTC.

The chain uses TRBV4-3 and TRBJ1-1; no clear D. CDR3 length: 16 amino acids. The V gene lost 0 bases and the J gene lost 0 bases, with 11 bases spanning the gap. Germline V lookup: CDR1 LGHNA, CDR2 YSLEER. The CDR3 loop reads CASSQDLNSLNTEAFF. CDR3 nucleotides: TGCGCCAGCAGCCAAGATCTGAACAGCTTGAACACTGAAGCTTTCTTT.

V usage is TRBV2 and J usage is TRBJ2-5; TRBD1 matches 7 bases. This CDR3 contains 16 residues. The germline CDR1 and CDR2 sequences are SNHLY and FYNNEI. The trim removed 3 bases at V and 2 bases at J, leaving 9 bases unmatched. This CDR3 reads CASSEYGTANQETQYF. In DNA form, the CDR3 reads TGTGCCAGCAGTGAGTACGGGACAGCAAATCAAGAGACCCAGTACTTC.

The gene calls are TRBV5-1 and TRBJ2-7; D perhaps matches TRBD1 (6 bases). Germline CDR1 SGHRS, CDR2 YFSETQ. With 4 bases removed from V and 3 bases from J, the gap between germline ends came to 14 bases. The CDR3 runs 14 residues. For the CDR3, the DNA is TGCGCCAGCAGCATAACCGGGACAAGCTACGAGCAGTACTTC. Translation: CASSITGTSYEQYF.

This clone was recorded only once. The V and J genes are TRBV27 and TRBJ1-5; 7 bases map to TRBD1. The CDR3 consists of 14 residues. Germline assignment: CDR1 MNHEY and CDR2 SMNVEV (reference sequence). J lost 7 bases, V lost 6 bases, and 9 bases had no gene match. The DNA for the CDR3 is TGTGCCAGCAGCCTAGGGGCAGGGGGACAGCCCCAGCATTTT. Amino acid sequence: CASSLGAGGQPQHF.

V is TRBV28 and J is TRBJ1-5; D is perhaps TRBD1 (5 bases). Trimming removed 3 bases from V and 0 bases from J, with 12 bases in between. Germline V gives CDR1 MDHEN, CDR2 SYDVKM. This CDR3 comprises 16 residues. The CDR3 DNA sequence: TGTGCCAGCAGTTTGAGGGACTGGTATAGCAATCAGCCCCAGCATTTT. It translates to CASSLRDWYSNQPQHF.

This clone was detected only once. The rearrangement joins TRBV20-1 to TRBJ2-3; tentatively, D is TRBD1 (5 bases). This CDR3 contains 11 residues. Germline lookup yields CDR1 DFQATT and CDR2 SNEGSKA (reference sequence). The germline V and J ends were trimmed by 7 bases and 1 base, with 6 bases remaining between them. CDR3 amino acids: CSVGGTDTQYF. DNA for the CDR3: TGCAGTGTAGGGGGCACAGATACGCAGTATTTT.

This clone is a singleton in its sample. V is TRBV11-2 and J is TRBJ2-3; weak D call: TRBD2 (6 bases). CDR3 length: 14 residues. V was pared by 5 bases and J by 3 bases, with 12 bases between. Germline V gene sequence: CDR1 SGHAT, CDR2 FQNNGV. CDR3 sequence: CASSARLVTDTQYF. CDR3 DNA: TGTGCCAGCAGCGCACGACTAGTGACAGATACGCAGTATTTT.

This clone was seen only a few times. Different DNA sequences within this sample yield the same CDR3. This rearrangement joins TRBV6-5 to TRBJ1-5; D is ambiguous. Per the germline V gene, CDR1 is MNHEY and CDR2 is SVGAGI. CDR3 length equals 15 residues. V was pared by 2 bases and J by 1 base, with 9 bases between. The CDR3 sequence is CASSYGPGSNQPQHF. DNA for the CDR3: TGTGCCAGCAGTTACGGGCCAGGCAGCAATCAGCCCCAGCATTTT.

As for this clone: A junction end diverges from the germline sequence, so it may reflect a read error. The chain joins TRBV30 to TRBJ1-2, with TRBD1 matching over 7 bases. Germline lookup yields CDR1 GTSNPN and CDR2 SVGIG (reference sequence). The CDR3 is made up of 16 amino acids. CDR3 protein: CAWSAMGTVVSYGYPF. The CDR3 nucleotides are TGTGCCTGGAGTGCCATGGGGACAGTAGTTTCATATGGCTACCCCTTC.

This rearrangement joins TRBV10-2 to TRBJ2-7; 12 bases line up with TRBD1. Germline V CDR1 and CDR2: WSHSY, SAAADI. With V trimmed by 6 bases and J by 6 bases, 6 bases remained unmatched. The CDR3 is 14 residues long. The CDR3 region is CASRGDRGLGEQYF. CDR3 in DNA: TGCGCCAGCAGAGGGGACAGGGGGCTTGGCGAGCAGTACTTC.

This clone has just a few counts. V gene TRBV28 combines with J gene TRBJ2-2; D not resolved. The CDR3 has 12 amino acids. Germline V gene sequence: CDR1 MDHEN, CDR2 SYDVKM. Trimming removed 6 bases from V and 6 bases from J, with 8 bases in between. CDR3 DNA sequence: TGTGCCAGCAGCCTCAGATCCGGGGAGCTGTTTTTT. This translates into CASSLRSGELFF.

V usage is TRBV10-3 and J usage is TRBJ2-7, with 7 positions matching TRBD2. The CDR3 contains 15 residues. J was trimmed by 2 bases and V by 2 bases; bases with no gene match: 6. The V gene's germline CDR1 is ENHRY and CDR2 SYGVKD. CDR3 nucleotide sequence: TGTGCCATCAGTGAGCCTACTAGCGCGGCCTACGAGCAGTACTTC. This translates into CAISEPTSAAYEQYF.

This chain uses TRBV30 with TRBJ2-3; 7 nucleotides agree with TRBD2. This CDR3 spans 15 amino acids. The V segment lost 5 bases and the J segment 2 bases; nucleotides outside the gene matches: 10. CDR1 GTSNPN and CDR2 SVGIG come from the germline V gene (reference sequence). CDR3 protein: CAWGTASGITDTQYF. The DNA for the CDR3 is TGTGCCTGGGGGACGGCTAGCGGAATCACAGATACGCAGTATTTT.

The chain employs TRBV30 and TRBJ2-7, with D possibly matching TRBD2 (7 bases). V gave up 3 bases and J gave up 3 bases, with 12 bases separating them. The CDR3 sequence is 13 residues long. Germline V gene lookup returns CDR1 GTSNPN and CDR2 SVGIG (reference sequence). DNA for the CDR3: TGTGCCTGGAGGGGGGGGCCTGACTACGAGCAGTACTTC. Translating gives CAWRGGPDYEQYF.

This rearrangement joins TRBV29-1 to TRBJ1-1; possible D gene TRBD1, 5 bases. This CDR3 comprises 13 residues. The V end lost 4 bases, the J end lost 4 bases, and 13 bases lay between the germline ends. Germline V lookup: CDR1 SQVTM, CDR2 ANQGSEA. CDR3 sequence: CSVVDSGATEAFF. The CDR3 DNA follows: TGCAGCGTTGTAGACAGTGGGGCCACTGAAGCTTTCTTT.

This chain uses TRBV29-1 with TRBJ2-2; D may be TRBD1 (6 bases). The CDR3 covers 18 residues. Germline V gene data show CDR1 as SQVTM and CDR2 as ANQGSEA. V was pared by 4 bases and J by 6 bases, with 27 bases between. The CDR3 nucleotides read TGCAGCGTTGCGAAGCTCCAAGTTAGGGGGTCCCGCGCCGGGGAGCTGTTTTTT. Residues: CSVAKLQVRGSRAGELFF.

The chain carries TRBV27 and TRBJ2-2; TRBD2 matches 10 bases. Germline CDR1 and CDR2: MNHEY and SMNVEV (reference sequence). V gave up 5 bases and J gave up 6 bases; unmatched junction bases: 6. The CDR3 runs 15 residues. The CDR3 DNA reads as TGTGCCAGCAGTCTTCTAGCGGGAGCGGCCGGGGAGCTGTTTTTT. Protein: CASSLLAGAAGELFF.

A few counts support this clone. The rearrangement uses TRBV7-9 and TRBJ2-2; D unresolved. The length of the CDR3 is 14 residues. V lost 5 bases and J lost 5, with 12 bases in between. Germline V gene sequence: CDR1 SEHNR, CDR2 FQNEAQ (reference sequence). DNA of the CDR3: TGTGCCAGCAGCCAGAATGAGAGGACCGGGGAGCTGTTTTTT. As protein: CASSQNERTGELFF.

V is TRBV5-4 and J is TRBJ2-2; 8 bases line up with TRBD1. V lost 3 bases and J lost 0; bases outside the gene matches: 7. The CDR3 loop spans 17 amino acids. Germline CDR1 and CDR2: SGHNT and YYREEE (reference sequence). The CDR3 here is CASSYTGTGSNTGELFF. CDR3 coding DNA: TGTGCCAGCAGCTACACCGGGACAGGATCGAACACCGGGGAGCTGTTTTTT.